A selection of T cell receptor beta chains follows, all from one sample in a study of cytomegalovirus exposure and HLA in healthy donors. Profiling relied on immunoSEQ multiplex PCR, and the TCRdb table lists in-frame clones only, not all of them. Among fewer than 150,000 clones listed, about 78% were seen once. The specimen was PBMCs. The source of these receptors is a male donor in good health and CMV-seronegative. The CDR3 runs from the conserved cysteine through the conserved F or W. Each record gives: V gene, D gene, clone size, CDR3 length, J gene, CDR3 protein, CDR3 DNA. A D gene is named only where the DNA matches it firmly. The size field is filled for only some rows; it gives once, few, many or a size class.

>TRBV19|TRBD1|.|15|TRBJ1-3
CASSPTGVSGNTIYF
TGTGCCAGTAGTCCTACAGGGGTCTCTGGAAACACCATATATTTT
>TRBV27|TRBD2|.|16|TRBJ2-7
CASSLAFASGRYEQYF
TGTGCCAGCAGTTTAGCTTTCGCTAGCGGGAGATACGAGCAGTACTTC
>TRBV6-5|TRBD2|.|13|TRBJ2-7
CASTRGGSYEQYF
TGTGCCAGCACACGGGGGGGTTCCTACGAGCAGTACTTC
>TRBV7-2|TRBD1|.|14|TRBJ2-5
CASSLETGPETQYF
TGTGCCAGCAGCCTCGAGACAGGGCCAGAGACCCAGTACTTC
>TRBV11-1|TRBD1|.|15|TRBJ2-1
CASSSGTGGPAEQFF
TGTGCCAGCAGCTCGGGGACAGGGGGCCCCGCTGAGCAGTTCTTC
>TRBV5-8|.|.|14|TRBJ2-3
CASSSRESTDTQYF
TGTGCCAGCAGCTCCCGGGAGAGCACAGATACGCAGTATTTT
>TRBV27|TRBD1|.|14|TRBJ1-1
CASSKTGGNTEAFF
TGTGCCAGCAGTAAAACAGGGGGGAACACTGAAGCTTTCTTT
>TRBV11-3|.|.|13|TRBJ1-1
CASSLQENTEAFF
TGTGCCAGCAGCTTACAGGAGAACACTGAAGCTTTCTTT
>TRBV6-1|.|.|18|TRBJ1-4
CASSERRGGRGPDEKLFF
TGTGCCAGCAGTGAACGGCGGGGTGGAAGGGGTCCGGATGAAAAACTGTTTTTT
>TRBV7-9|TRBD2|.|15|TRBJ2-5
CASSLGPSGRGEQYF
TGTGCCAGCAGCTTAGGCCCTAGCGGGAGGGGAGAGCAGTACTTC
>TRBV9|TRBD1|.|16|TRBJ1-2
CASSPGQGRSFPGYTF
TGTGCCAGCAGCCCGGGACAGGGCCGTTCTTTCCCTGGCTACACCTTC
>TRBV19|TRBD2|.|18|TRBJ2-2
CASSSGLAGAANTGELFF
TGTGCCAGTAGTAGCGGACTAGCGGGGGCCGCGAACACCGGGGAGCTGTTTTTT
>TRBV5-4|.|.|14|TRBJ1-2
CASSERQINYGYTF
TGTGCCAGCAGTGAAAGACAGATTAACTATGGCTACACCTTC
>TRBV27|.|.|14|TRBJ1-5
CASSSRQNNQPQHF
TGTGCCAGCAGTTCTCGACAGAACAATCAGCCCCAGCATTTT
>TRBV27|TRBD2|.|15|TRBJ2-5
CASSLTSGGAETQYF
TGTGCCAGCAGCCTGACTAGCGGGGGGGCGGAGACCCAGTACTTC
>TRBV4-2|TRBD1|once|18|TRBJ2-2
CASSHPTTAGGDTGELFF
TGTGCCAGCAGCCATCCCACAACGGCAGGGGGAGACACCGGGGAGCTGTTTTTT
>TRBV7-6|.|once|14|TRBJ1-1
CASTEVPSNTEAFF
TGTGCCAGCACCGAAGTGCCTAGTAACACTGAAGCTTTCTTT
>TRBV27|TRBD2|.|15|TRBJ2-1
CATTGSGRSTNEQFF
TGTGCCACCACCGGTAGCGGGAGATCCACCAATGAGCAGTTCTTC
>TRBV27|.|once|14|TRBJ2-7
CASSFGAGLYEQYF
TGTGCCAGCAGTTTCGGCGCGGGCCTTTACGAGCAGTACTTC
>TRBV29-1|TRBD1|.|13|TRBJ1-3
CSVRTGAGNTIYF
TGCAGCGTCAGGACAGGGGCTGGAAACACCATATATTTT
>TRBV7-6|TRBD1|.|14|TRBJ1-2
CASSQQGAYYGYTF
TGTGCCAGCAGTCAACAGGGGGCATATTATGGCTACACCTTC
>TRBV2|TRBD2|.|15|TRBJ2-3
CASTGTSGRVDTQYF
TGTGCCAGCACCGGGACTAGCGGGAGGGTAGATACGCAGTATTTT
>TRBV7-2|.|.|18|TRBJ2-7
CASSLAGSLRGSSYEQYF
TGTGCCAGCAGCTTAGCGGGAAGCCTACGGGGAAGCTCCTACGAGCAGTACTTC
>TRBV30|.|.|14|TRBJ2-7
CAWSRRASTYEQYF
TGTGCCTGGAGTCGGAGGGCGTCAACCTACGAGCAGTACTTC
>TRBV29-1|.|.|15|TRBJ2-3
CSGRTIAIRTDTQYF
TGCAGCGGGCGGACTATTGCCATTCGCACAGATACGCAGTATTTT
>TRBV30|.|few|15|TRBJ2-5
CAWSAHTGELETQYF
TGTGCCTGGTCCGCTCATACCGGGGAACTGGAGACCCAGTACTTC
>TRBV4-1|TRBD1|.|19|TRBJ2-2
CASSQDRGRGRLDTGELFF
TGCGCCAGCAGCCAAGATCGGGGCAGGGGGCGCTTGGACACCGGGGAGCTGTTTTTT
>TRBV2|.|.|12|TRBJ2-1
CASTYWYDEQFF
TGTGCCAGCACGTACTGGTACGATGAGCAGTTCTTC
>TRBV15|.|once|11|TRBJ1-5
CATRAGGPQHF
TGTGCCACCCGGGCGGGTGGGCCCCAGCATTTT
>TRBV11-3|TRBD1|few|13|TRBJ1-1
CASSEQGRQEAFF
TGTGCCAGCAGCGAACAGGGGCGCCAGGAAGCTTTCTTT
>TRBV19|.|.|15|TRBJ2-4
CASSIRTRGGDIQYF
TGTGCCAGTAGTATTCGGACTAGAGGGGGGGACATTCAGTACTTC
>TRBV7-9|.|.|13|TRBJ2-1
CASRHREGGWQFF
TGTGCCAGCAGGCACAGGGAGGGCGGGTGGCAGTTCTTC
>TRBV6-5|TRBD1|.|14|TRBJ1-1
CASSYQGVNTEAFF
TGTGCCAGCTCTTACCAGGGGGTTAACACTGAAGCTTTCTTT
>TRBV7-2|.|.|13|TRBJ2-7
CASSPYPTYEQYF
TGTGCCAGCAGCCCCTACCCCACCTACGAGCAGTACTTC
>TRBV19|.|.|15|TRBJ1-1
CASTRLAGMNTEAFF
TGTGCCAGTACCCGACTAGCAGGGATGAACACTGAAGCTTTCTTT
>TRBV5-8|TRBD2|.|18|TRBJ2-1
CASSLALGLAGAYNEQFF
TGTGCCAGCAGCTTGGCCCTGGGACTAGCGGGAGCTTACAATGAGCAGTTCTTC
>TRBV11-1|TRBD1|.|15|TRBJ2-7
CASSPGDRGWREQYF
TGTGCCAGCAGCCCAGGGGACAGGGGCTGGCGCGAGCAGTACTTC
>TRBV7-9|.|.|15|TRBJ1-5
CASSRTGNSNQPQHF
TGTGCCAGCAGCCGCACAGGCAATAGCAATCAGCCCCAGCATTTT
>TRBV30|.|.|14|TRBJ1-3
CAFGEGTIGNTIYF
TGTGCCTTCGGGGAGGGGACGATCGGAAACACCATATATTTT
>TRBV19|TRBD2|once|13|TRBJ2-7
CASSMEGGHEQYF
TGTGCCAGTAGTATGGAGGGAGGGCACGAGCAGTACTTC
>TRBV5-5|.|.|14|TRBJ1-2
CASRTTVTNYGYTF
TGTGCCAGCAGAACGACAGTTACTAACTATGGCTACACCTTC
>TRBV2|TRBD1|.|15|TRBJ2-1
CASGADRGQDNEQFF
TGTGCCAGCGGAGCGGACAGGGGGCAAGACAATGAGCAGTTCTTC